The TCR beta chain described here comes from a study of cytomegalovirus exposure and HLA in healthy donors. To note about this clone: Its antigen is unknown.

The CDR3 sequence is 16 residues long. The germline CDR1 and CDR2 sequences are MGHDK and SYGVNS. The junction had 7 bases not matched to a gene; V was cut back by 4 bases and J by 1 base. Study-wide results and limits: CMV serostatus alone was available as immune exposure information. In an earlier analysis, most TCR beta V segments were productive about 87% or about 30% of the time. Cytomegalovirus association was assigned to about 150 TCR beta chains. The classifier reportedly diagnosed cytomegalovirus status with high sensitivity and specificity.

The study ran its PCR with 60 Vbeta and 13 Jbeta primers. Assay: immunoSEQ multiplex PCR; the TCRdb copy retains only in-frame clones and omits some. This sample has more than 95,000 clones, with 55% to 75% found just once. The sequence was obtained from a man aged 60 to 75 in good health and CMV-seronegative. The chain has TRBV25-1 and TRBJ1-3; 7 positions match TRBD1. Sequenced material: PBMCs. CDR3 bases: TGTGCCAGCAGTGGGGTACAGGGGATTTCTGGAAACACCATATATTTT. This codes for CASSGVQGISGNTIYF.